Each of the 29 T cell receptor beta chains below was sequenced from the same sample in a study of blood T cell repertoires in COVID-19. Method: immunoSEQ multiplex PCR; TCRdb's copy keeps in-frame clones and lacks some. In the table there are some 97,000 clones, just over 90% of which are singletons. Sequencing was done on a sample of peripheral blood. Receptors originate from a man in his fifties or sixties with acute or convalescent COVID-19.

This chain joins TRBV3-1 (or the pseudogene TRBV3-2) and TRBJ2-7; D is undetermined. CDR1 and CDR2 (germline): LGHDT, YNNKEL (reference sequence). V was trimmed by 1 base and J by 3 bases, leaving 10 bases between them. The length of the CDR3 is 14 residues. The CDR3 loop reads CASSQARTGYEQYF. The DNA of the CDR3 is TGTGCCAGCAGCCAAGCCAGAACGGGCTACGAGCAGTACTTC.

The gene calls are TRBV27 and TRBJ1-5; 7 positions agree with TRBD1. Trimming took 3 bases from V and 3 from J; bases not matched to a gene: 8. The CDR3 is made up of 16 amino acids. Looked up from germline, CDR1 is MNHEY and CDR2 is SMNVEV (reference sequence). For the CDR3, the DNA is TGTGCCAGCAGTTTCCGACAGGGTAATAACAATCAGCCCCAGCATTTT. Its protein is CASSFRQGNNNQPQHF.

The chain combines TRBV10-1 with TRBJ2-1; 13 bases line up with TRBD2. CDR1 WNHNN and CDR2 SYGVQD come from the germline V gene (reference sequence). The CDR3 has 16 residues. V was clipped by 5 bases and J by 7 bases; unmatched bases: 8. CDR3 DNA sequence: TGCGCCAGCAGTCAAGTACTAGCGGGAGGGAGGAATGAGCAGTTCTTC. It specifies CASSQVLAGGRNEQFF.

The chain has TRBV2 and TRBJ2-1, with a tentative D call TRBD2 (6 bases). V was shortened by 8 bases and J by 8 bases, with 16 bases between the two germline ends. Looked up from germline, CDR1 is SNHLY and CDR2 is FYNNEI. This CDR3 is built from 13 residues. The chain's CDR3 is CASWSGDRDEQFF. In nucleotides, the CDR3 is TGTGCCAGCTGGTCGGGGGATAGGGATGAGCAGTTCTTC.

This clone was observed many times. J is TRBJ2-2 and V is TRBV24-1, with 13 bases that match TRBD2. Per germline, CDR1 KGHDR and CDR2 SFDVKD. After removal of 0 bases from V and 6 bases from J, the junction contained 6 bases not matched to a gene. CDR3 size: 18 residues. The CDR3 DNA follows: TGTGCCACCAGTGATTTGCTGGTTACTAGCGGGAGGGCCGGGGAGCTGTTTTTT. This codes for CATSDLLVTSGRAGELFF.

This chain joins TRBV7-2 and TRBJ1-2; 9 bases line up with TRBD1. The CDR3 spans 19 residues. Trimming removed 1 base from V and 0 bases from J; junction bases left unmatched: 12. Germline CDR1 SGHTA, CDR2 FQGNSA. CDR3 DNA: TGTGCCAGCAGCTTAGGAGGGGGGACAGGGATACTAGCTAACTATGGCTACACCTTC. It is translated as CASSLGGGTGILANYGYTF.

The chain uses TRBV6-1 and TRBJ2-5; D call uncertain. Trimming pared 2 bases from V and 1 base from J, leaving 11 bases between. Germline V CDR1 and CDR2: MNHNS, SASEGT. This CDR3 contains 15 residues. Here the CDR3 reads CASSELTDIQETQYF. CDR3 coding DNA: TGTGCCAGCAGTGAACTCACAGATATCCAAGAGACCCAGTACTTC.

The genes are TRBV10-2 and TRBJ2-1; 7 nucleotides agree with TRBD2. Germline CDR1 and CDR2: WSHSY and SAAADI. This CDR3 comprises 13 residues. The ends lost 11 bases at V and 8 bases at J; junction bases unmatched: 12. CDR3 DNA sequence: TGCGCCTCCCGACTAGCCCCGGGGTATGAGCAGTTCTTC. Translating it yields CASRLAPGYEQFF.

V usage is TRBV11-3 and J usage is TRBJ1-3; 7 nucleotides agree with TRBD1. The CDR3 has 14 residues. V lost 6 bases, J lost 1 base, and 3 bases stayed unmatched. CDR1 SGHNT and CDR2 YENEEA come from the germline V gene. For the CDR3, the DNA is TGTGCCAGCAGGGAACAGGGGTCTGGAAACACCATATATTTT. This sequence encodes CASREQGSGNTIYF.

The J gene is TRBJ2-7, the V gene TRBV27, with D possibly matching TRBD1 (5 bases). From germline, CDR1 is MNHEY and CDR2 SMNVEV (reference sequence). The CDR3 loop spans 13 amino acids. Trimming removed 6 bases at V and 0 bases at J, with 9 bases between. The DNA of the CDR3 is TGTGCCAGCAGCGACAGCTACTCCTACGAGCAGTACTTC. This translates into CASSDSYSYEQYF.

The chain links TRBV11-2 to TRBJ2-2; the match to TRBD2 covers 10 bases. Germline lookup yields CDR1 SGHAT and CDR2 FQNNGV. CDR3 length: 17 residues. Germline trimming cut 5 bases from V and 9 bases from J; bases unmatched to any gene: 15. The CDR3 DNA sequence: TGTGCCAGCAGCCCCCTTACTAGCGGGATAGGACACAGGGAGCTGTTTTTT. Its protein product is CASSPLTSGIGHRELFF.

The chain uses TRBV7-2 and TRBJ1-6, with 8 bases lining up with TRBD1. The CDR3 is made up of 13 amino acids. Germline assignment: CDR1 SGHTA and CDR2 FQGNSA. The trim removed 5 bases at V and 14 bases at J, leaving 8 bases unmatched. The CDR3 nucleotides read TGTGCCAGCAGCAACCGACAGGGGAGCACCCTCCACTTT. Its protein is CASSNRQGSTLHF.

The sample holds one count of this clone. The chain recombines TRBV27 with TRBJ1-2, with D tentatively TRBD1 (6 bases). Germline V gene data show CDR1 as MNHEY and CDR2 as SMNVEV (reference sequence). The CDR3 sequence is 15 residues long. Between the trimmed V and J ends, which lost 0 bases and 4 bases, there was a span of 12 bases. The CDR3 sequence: CASSLSGGGVYGYTF. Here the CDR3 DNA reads TGTGCCAGCAGTTTATCGGGAGGGGGTGTCTATGGCTACACCTTC.

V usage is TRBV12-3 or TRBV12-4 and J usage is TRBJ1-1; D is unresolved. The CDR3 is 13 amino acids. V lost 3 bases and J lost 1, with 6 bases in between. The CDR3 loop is CASSFGGNTEAFF. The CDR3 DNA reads TGTGCCAGCAGTTTTGGAGGGAACACTGAAGCTTTCTTT.

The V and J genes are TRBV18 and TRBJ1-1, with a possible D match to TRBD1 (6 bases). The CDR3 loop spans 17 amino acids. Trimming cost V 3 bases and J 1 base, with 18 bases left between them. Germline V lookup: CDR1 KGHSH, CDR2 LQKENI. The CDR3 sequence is CASSPKIPGQSNTEAFF. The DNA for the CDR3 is TGTGCCAGCTCACCGAAGATTCCGGGACAATCGAACACTGAAGCTTTCTTT.

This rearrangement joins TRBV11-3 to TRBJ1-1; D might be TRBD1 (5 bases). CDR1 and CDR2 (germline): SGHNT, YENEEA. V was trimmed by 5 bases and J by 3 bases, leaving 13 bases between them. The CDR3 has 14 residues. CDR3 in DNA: TGTGCCAGCAGCCTAGGGGCGTTAGACACTGAAGCTTTCTTT. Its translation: CASSLGALDTEAFF.

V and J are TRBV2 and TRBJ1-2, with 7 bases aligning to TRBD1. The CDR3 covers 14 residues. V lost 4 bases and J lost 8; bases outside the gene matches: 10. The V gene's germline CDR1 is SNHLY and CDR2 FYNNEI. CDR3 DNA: TGTGCCAGCAGTGTATTCGGCAGGGGGGAAGGCTACACCTTC. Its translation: CASSVFGRGEGYTF.

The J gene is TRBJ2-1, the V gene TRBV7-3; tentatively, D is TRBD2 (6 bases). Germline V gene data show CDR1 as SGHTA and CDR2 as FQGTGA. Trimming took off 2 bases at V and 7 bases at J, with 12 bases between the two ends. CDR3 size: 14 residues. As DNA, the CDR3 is TGTGCCAGCAGCTTAGTACTAGCAGATAATGAGCAGTTCTTC. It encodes CASSLVLADNEQFF.

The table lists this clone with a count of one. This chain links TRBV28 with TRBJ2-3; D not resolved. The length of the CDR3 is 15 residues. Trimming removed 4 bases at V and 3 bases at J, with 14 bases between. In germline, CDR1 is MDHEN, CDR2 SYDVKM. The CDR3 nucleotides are TGTGCCAGCAGTTCCCCTAGAAAAGAAACAGATACGCAGTATTTT. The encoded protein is CASSSPRKETDTQYF.

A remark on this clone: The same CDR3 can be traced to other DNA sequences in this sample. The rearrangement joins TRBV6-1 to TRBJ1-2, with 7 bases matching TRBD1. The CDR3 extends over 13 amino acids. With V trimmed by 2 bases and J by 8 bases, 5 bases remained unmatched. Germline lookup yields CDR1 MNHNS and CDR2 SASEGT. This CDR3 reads CASSERQGGGYTF. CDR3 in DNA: TGTGCCAGCAGTGAAAGACAGGGCGGGGGCTACACCTTC.

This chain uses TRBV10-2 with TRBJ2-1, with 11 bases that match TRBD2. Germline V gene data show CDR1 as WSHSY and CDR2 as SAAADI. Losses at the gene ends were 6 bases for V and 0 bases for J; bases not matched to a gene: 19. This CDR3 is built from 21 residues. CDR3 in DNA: TGCGCCAGCAGGGACCCCCGGCTAGCGGGAGGCCCGTCGGCCTCCTACAATGAGCAGTTCTTC. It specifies CASRDPRLAGGPSASYNEQFF.

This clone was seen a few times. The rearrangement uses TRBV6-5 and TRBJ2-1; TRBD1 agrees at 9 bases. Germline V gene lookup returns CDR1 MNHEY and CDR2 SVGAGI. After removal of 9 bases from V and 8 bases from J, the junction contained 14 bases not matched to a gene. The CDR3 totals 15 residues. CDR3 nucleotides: TGTGCCAGTCACCAAAGAGGGACAGGGTTTCATGAGCAGTTCTTC. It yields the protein CASHQRGTGFHEQFF.

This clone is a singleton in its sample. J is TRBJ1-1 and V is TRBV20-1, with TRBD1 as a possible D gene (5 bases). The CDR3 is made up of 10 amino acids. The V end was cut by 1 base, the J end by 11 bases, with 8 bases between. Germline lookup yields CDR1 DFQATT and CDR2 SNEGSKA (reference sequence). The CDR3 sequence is CSARAEGAFF. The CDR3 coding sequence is TGCAGTGCTAGAGCGGAGGGGGCTTTCTTT.

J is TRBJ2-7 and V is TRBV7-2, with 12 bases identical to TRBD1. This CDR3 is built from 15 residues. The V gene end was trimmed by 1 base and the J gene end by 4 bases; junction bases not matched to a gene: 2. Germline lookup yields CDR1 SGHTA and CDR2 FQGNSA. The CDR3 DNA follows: TGTGCCAGCAGCTTAGTGGGACAGGGGGCGTACGAGCAGTACGTC. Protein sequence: CASSLVGQGAYEQYV.

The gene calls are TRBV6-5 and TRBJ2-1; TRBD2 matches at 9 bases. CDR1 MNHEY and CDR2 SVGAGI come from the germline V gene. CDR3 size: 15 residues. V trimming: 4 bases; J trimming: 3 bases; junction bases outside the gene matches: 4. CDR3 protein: CASSSSGGFYNEQFF. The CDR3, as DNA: TGTGCCAGCAGTTCGAGCGGGGGGTTCTACAATGAGCAGTTCTTC.

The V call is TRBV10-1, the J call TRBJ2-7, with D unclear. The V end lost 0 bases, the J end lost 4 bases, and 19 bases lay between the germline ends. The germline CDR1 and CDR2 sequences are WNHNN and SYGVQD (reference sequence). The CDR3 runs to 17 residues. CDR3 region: CASSESTHRSGPYEQYV. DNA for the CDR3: TGCGCCAGCAGTGAGTCAACACATCGCTCAGGTCCTTACGAGCAGTACGTC.

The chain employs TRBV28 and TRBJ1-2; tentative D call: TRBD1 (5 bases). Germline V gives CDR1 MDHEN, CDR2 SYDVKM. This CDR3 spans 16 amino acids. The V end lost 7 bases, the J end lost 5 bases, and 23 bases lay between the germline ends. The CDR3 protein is CASNLGGDEGLYGYTF. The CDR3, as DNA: TGTGCCAGCAACCTGGGAGGGGACGAGGGTCTTTATGGCTACACCTTC.

CDR3 nucleotides: TGTGCCAGCAGATATGTGGGACTAGCGGGAGGCGAGCAGTACTTC. Its protein product is CASRYVGLAGGEQYF. The chain couples TRBV7-2 to TRBJ2-7, with 15 positions matching TRBD2. Per the germline V gene, CDR1 is SGHTA and CDR2 is FQGNSA. After removal of 6 bases from V and 6 bases from J, the junction contained 6 bases not matched to a gene. The CDR3 length is 15 residues. Together with reference TRBV7-2 and TRBJ2-7, the CDR3 gives the full variable domain: GAGVSQSPSNKVTEKGKDVELRCDPISGHTALYWYRQSLGQGLEFLIYFQGNSAPDKSGLPSDRFSAERTGGSVSTLTIQRTQQEDSAVYLCASRYVGLAGGEQYFGPGTRLTVT.

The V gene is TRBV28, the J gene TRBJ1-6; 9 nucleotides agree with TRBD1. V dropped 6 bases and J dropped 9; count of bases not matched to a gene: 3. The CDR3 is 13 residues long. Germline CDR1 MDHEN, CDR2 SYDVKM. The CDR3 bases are TGTGCCAGCAGCGGACAGGGGATTTCACCCCTCCACTTT. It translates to CASSGQGISPLHF.